This T cell receptor beta chain is from a study of sequential checkpoint blockade in melanoma. Looking at the study overall: Each arm's sequence ended with maintenance nivolumab. DNA from 91 pretreatment tumor samples underwent TCRβ immunosequencing. Twenty-two patients had tumor biopsies before treatment and at week 13. Overall study findings and caveats: Clinical benefit was about 30 times likelier when tumor T-cell fraction and clonality increased.

On this clone itself: The target antigen is unknown.

Treatment in this sample: randomized to nivolumab then ipilimumab (arm A) or the reverse (arm B). The data were produced by immunoSEQ multiplex PCR, yet TCRdb's version contains in-frame clones alone and is incomplete. In the table there are tens of thousands of clones, around 25% of which are singletons. V was shortened by 6 bases and J by 7 bases, with 18 bases between the two germline ends. The CDR3 sequence is 15 residues long. The chain recombines TRBV23-1 with TRBJ1-4; a possible D gene is TRBD1 (6 bases). TRBV23-1 is filed as an ORF, its function uncertain. Sequencing used tumor tissue (inferred from file names), obtained from a patient given nivolumab and ipilimumab in sequence. The receptor was isolated from a human donor with melanoma. The DNA for the CDR3 is TGCGCCAGCAGCCAAGATCCAGGGGCGGTTGAAAAACTGTTTTTT. Its protein product is CASSQDPGAVEKLFF.